This T cell receptor (beta chain) derives from a study of T-cell memory formation after mild COVID-19. The wider study: In these data, TCR clusters were largely donor specific.

One entry per CDR3 protein results from TCRdb running MiXCR on the 5' RACE reads. The data contain 85,000 to 120,000 distinct CDR3 sequences, 15% to 20% of them singletons. This CDR3 spans 15 amino acids. Germline V gene sequence: CDR1 SEHNR, CDR2 FQNEAQ (reference sequence). Trimming cost V 2 bases and J 4 bases, with 15 bases left between them. Study-level findings and limits: Memory from before infection featured some responding clones, which suggests cross-reactive memory joined. Mostly located in CM and EM were contracting CD4+ clones, with contracting CD8+ clones located in EMRA.

This clonotype turned up a few times. Its antigen is unidentified. The TCR originated in an adult woman who had mild COVID-19 (a few samples of this study predate the infection). Cell type and time point are not known. Material for sequencing was PBMCs or a T cell subset sorted from them (not recorded which). This chain joins TRBV7-9 and TRBJ2-7, with a weak D call TRBD2 (6 bases). The CDR3 reads CASSLSRDSMYEQYF. The CDR3 nucleotides read TGTGCCAGCAGCTTATCCCGGGACTCCATGTACGAGCAGTACTTC.